These T cell receptor beta chains were read from a single sample in a study of T cell responses to AZD1222 COVID-19 vaccine. Produced via immunoSEQ multiplex PCR; TCRdb's table is partial and in-frame only. This sample carries some 120,000 clones, 88% of them seen once, and the ten largest clones take approximately 7%. The sample consisted of peripheral blood, taken on day 0 of AZD1222 vaccination. The source of these receptors is an adult in good health. CDR3s include the opening cysteine and the closing phenylalanine or tryptophan. The D gene is left open where the match is weak. Expanded clones get a size class; other rows say once, few or many, or leave the size out.

V gene	clone size	D gene	CDR3 length	J gene	CDR3 DNA	CDR3 protein
TRBV19	.	TRBD1	20	TRBJ2-3	TGTGCCAGTAGTTTCAGGTTGGGGATCCAGCGGGACAGGGGGCGAGGTACGCAGTATTTT	CASSFRLGIQRDRGRGTQYF
TRBV29-1	once	.	12	TRBJ2-7	TGCAGCGTTAGGAGGGGTACGCACGAGCAGTACTTC	CSVRRGTHEQYF
TRBV3-1/TRBV3-2	.	.	15	TRBJ2-3	TGTGCCAGCAGCCAGCCGGGTCTTACAATCGATACGCAGTATTTT	CASSQPGLTIDTQYF
TRBV9	.	.	13	TRBJ1-1	TGTGCCAGCAGCGTAGGGTTGAGCGCTGAAGCTTTCTTT	CASSVGLSAEAFF
TRBV11-2	once	.	16	TRBJ1-5	TGTGCCAGCAGCTTAGTCGCGGCAGGGCGCAATCAGCCCCAGCATTTT	CASSLVAAGRNQPQHF
TRBV7-2	.	TRBD2	15	TRBJ2-7	TGTGCCAGCAGCTTCTATAGCGGGAGCTTGTACGAGCAGTACTTC	CASSFYSGSLYEQYF
TRBV5-1	.	TRBD2	15	TRBJ2-3	TGCGCCAGCAGAGGACTAGCGGTTAGCACAGATACGCAGTATTTT	CASRGLAVSTDTQYF
TRBV5-6	.	.	15	TRBJ2-1	TGTGCCAGCAGCTATGGGGGAGGAAGTTACAATGAGCAGTTCTTC	CASSYGGGSYNEQFF
TRBV18	.	TRBD1	17	TRBJ2-1	TGTGCCAGCTCACCCCGGACAGGGGATCGTGCTGACAATGAGCAGTTCTTC	CASSPRTGDRADNEQFF
TRBV4-2	.	.	16	TRBJ1-2	TGTGCCAGCAGCCAAGATCGTCGGTCCTCAAACTATGGCTACACCTTC	CASSQDRRSSNYGYTF
TRBV29-1	.	TRBD1	14	TRBJ1-2	TGCAGCGTCCAGGGGGCCTGGGTTAACTATGGCTACACCTTC	CSVQGAWVNYGYTF
TRBV18	.	.	15	TRBJ1-5	TGTGCCAGCTCACCACCGAACAGTGGCAATCAGCCCCAGCATTTT	CASSPPNSGNQPQHF
TRBV28	.	.	17	TRBJ1-5	TGTGCCAGCAGTTTAGGCCGAAGGCAGGGCAGCAATCAGCCCCAGCATTTT	CASSLGRRQGSNQPQHF
TRBV11-2	.	.	14	TRBJ1-6	TGTGCCAGCAGCTTAGCGAGGGAAGGTACACCCCTCCACTTT	CASSLAREGTPLHF
TRBV29-1	once	TRBD1	14	TRBJ2-5	TGCAGCGTAAAACCGGGACAGGGAAGAGAGACCCAGTACTTC	CSVKPGQGRETQYF
TRBV10-1	.	TRBD2	17	TRBJ2-3	TGCGCCAGCAGTGAGTCGACTAGCGGGGGGTGGACAGATACGCAGTATTTT	CASSESTSGGWTDTQYF
TRBV11-3	.	.	15	TRBJ2-2	TGTGCCAGCAGCTCTCAGACACTCAACACCGGGGAGCTGTTTTTT	CASSSQTLNTGELFF
TRBV9	.	.	15	TRBJ1-6	TGTGCCAGCAGCTCAAGGGGGGGGCTCGATTCACCCCTCCACTTT	CASSSRGGLDSPLHF
TRBV11-2	.	.	17	TRBJ1-2	TGTGCCAGCAGCTTACCCTCGGACCGGGACTGGGCACGGGGCTACACCTTC	CASSLPSDRDWARGYTF
TRBV11-2	.	.	16	TRBJ2-1	TGTGCCAGCAGCCTTCTAACAGGACGCTCCTACAATGAGCAGTTCTTC	CASSLLTGRSYNEQFF
TRBV18	.	.	13	TRBJ1-1	TGTGCCAGCTCCCCAGGACTGAACACTGAAGCTTTCTTT	CASSPGLNTEAFF
TRBV18	.	.	15	TRBJ2-2	TGTGCCAGCTCACCACCGATCGCGAACACCGGGGAGCTGTTTTTT	CASSPPIANTGELFF
TRBV7-3	once	.	13	TRBJ1-5	TGTGCCAGCAGCTTATCAGGGGATCAGCCCCAGCATTTT	CASSLSGDQPQHF
TRBV10-3	few	TRBD1	13	TRBJ1-2	TGTGCCATCAGTGGGGGACAGGATTATGGCTACACCTTC	CAISGGQDYGYTF
TRBV19	.	.	12	TRBJ1-1	TGTGCCAGTAGACAGGGTCGGACTGAAGCTTTCTTT	CASRQGRTEAFF
TRBV28	.	TRBD1	16	TRBJ1-6	TGTGCCAGCAGTTCGTCAGGGGGCTCCGACAATTCACCCCTCCACTTT	CASSSSGGSDNSPLHF
TRBV5-1	few	TRBD1	17	TRBJ1-1	TGCGCCAGCAGCTTACGACAGGGGGGGCCCGGAGGGACTGAAGCTTTCTTT	CASSLRQGGPGGTEAFF